The source of this T cell receptor (beta chain) is a study of OX40 agonist ivuxolimab in advanced cancers. Study-level background: Recorded diagnoses for dose-escalation patients were hepatocellular carcinoma, melanoma, renal cell or head and neck cancer. Study outcomes and limitations: Antigen specificity of clonally expanded peripheral T cells was not established.

Collection of blood occurred at baseline, at cycle 4 day 1, and at cycle 7 day 1. Assay: immunoSEQ multiplex PCR; the TCRdb copy retains only in-frame clones and omits some. The sample has about 80,000 clones; 80% to 95% are singletons. Germline assignment: CDR1 KGHSY and CDR2 FQNENV. V was trimmed by 1 base and J by 5 bases, leaving 4 bases between them. The CDR3 length is 12 residues. A note on this clone: Its antigen is currently unknown.

This specimen consisted of CD4+ or CD8+ T cells sorted from blood, obtained in a trial of the OX40 agonist ivuxolimab. The J gene is TRBJ2-3, the V gene TRBV16; no definite D call. The receptor was isolated from an adult with an advanced solid tumor such as melanoma, head and neck, liver or kidney cancer. The CDR3 bases are TGTGCCAGCAGCCAATGGCGAGATACGCAGTATTTT. It specifies CASSQWRDTQYF.